This T cell receptor beta chain was recovered during a study of T cell repertoires in cytomegalovirus infection. Study as a whole: Carrying CMV and the relevant HLA type showed in public TCR beta signatures.

This clonotype was counted many times. CDR3 length equals 18 residues. Trimming took 4 bases from V and 2 from J; bases not matched to a gene: 16. CDR1 is SEHNR, CDR2 FQNEAQ, per germline (reference sequence). TCRdb processed the reads anew with MiXCR; each CDR3 protein has one entry. The data hold about 360,000 distinct CDR3 sequences, with 15% to 20% observed a single time. The TCR comes from a human donor in good health (CMV status not recorded). Some clones in this sample may be carry-over from other donors' samples. The specimen was PBMCs. This chain links TRBV7-9 with TRBJ2-7; TRBD2 matches at 8 bases. This CDR3 reads CASSYRGGPGLITYEQYF. The CDR3 DNA is TGTGCCAGCAGCTACCGGGGGGGACCGGGACTGATAACCTACGAGCAGTACTTC.